The entry below describes one T cell receptor (beta chain). Its matching antigen is unknown. This sample was taken from a study of graft-versus-host responses after intestinal transplantation. Study findings and constraints: Across patients carrying graft-donor T cell macrochimerism, allografts held high graft-versus-host to host-versus-graft clonal ratios.

The V and J ends lost 2 bases and 7 bases respectively, with 9 bases between them. CDR3 length: 12 amino acids. Germline CDR1 and CDR2: LGHNT and FRNRAP. Sequenced by immunoSEQ multiplex PCR; TCRdb stores in-frame clones only, minus some. The sample lists tens of thousands of clones; approximately 92% were seen once. The clonotype was recovered from a human patient who received an intestinal transplant, so some T cells may come from the graft donor. The genes are TRBV12-5 and TRBJ2-7; D is possibly TRBD2 (7 bases). The sample in question was PBMCs, obtained 98 days after intestinal transplantation. The CDR3 loop reads CASGLKGGEQYF. CDR3 nucleotide sequence: TGTGCTAGTGGTTTGAAGGGGGGGGAGCAGTACTTC. The full variable domain, in which reference TRBV12-5 and TRBJ2-7 provide the parts outside the CDR3, is DARVTQTPRHKVTEMGQEVTMRCQPILGHNTVFWYRQTMMQGLELLAYFRNRAPLDDSGMPKDRFSAEMPDATLATLKIQPSEPRDSAVYFCASGLKGGEQYFGPGTRLTVT.